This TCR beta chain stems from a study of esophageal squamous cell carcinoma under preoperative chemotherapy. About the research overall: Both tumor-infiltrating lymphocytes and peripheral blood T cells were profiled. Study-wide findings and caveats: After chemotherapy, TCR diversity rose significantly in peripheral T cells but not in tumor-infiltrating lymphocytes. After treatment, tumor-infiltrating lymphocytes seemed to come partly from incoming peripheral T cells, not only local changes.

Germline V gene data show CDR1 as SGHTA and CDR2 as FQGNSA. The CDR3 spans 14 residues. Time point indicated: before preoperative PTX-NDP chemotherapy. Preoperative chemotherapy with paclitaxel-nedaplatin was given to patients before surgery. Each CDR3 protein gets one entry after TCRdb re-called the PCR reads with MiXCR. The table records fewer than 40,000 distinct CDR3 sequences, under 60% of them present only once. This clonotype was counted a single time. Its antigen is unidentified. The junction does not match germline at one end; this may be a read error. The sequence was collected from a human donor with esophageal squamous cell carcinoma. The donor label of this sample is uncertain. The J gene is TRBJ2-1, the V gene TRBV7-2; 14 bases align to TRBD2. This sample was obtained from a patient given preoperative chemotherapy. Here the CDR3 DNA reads TGTGCCAGCAGGCCGACTAGCGGGAGGGATGCGCAGTTCTTT. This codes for CASRPTSGRDAQFF. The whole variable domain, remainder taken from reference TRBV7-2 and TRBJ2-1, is GAGVSQSPSNKVTEKGKDVELRCDPISGHTALYWYRQSLGQGLEFLIYFQGNSAPDKSGLPSDRFSAERTGGSVSTLTIQRTQQEDSAVYLCASRPTSGRDAQFFGPGTRLTVL.